Below, 4 T cell receptor beta chains from the same sample are listed, as sequenced in a study of cytomegalovirus exposure and HLA in healthy donors. Primers included in the PCR were 60 Vbeta and 13 Jbeta primers. Some clones are missing from TCRdb's copy, which holds only in-frame ones; the method was immunoSEQ multiplex PCR. This table has 150,000 to 170,000 clones, 80% appearing once. The material sequenced was PBMCs. Every receptor here comes from a woman between 35 and 50 years old in good health and CMV-seropositive.

This chain joins TRBV30 and TRBJ1-2; D is perhaps TRBD1 (5 bases). This CDR3 is 13 amino acids long. The ends were cut back, 2 bases at V and 6 bases at J, with 13 bases in the middle. Germline values: CDR1 GTSNPN, CDR2 SVGIG (reference sequence). In nucleotides, the CDR3 is TGTGCCTGGAGTTGGAAGGACACCCATGGCTACACCTTC. It codes for CAWSWKDTHGYTF.

This sequence joins TRBV18 and TRBJ2-5; possible D gene TRBD1, 5 bases. The V and J ends lost 1 base and 2 bases respectively, with 11 bases between them. Germline-derived CDR1 and CDR2 are KGHSH and LQKENI. The CDR3 is made up of 15 amino acids. The CDR3: CASSPLTGSQETQYF. In nucleotides, the CDR3 is TGTGCCAGCTCACCACTTACAGGATCTCAAGAGACCCAGTACTTC.

The chain is built from TRBV2 and TRBJ1-5, with D possibly matching TRBD1 (6 bases). Between the trimmed V and J ends, which lost 5 bases and 1 base, there was a span of 9 bases. CDR3 length: 14 amino acids. CDR1 and CDR2 from the germline V gene are SNHLY and FYNNEI. The CDR3, as DNA: TGTGCCAGCAGTCGTACAGGGAGCAATCAGCCCCAGCATTTT. Translating it yields CASSRTGSNQPQHF.

The rearrangement uses TRBV15 and TRBJ1-5, with 7 bases that match TRBD1. Germline CDR1 is LNHNV and CDR2 is YYDKDF (reference sequence). Trimming removed 11 bases from V and 6 bases from J; junction bases left unmatched: 10. This CDR3 has 13 residues. The CDR3 spells CASNTGVGQPQHF. Written as DNA, the CDR3 is TGTGCCTCTAATACAGGGGTGGGTCAGCCCCAGCATTTT.